The 14 T cell receptor beta chains reported below all come from one sample, sequenced in a study of cytotoxic CD8 clonotypes in ibrutinib-treated CLL. Using immunoSEQ multiplex PCR, the repertoire was profiled, and TCRdb retains in-frame clones only, with some absent. The sample has some 200,000 clones; around 70% are singletons. Sample: PBMCs, taken after 12 months of ibrutinib treatment. All receptors derive from a human donor with chronic lymphocytic leukemia.

This clone was seen a few times. V and J are TRBV4-2 and TRBJ2-7; 8 nucleotides line up with TRBD2. This CDR3 is 16 amino acids long. Unmatched junction bases numbered 9, after V lost 1 base and J lost 4 bases. CDR1 LGHNA and CDR2 YNFKEQ come from the germline V gene. The CDR3 spells CASSQVGREGRYEQYF. Here the CDR3 DNA reads TGTGCCAGCAGCCAAGTCGGACGGGAGGGCCGATACGAGCAGTACTTC.

V usage is TRBV19 and J usage is TRBJ1-5; no definite D call. The CDR3 is 15 amino acids. Trimming cost V 5 bases and J 4 bases, with 15 bases left between them. The germline V gene has CDR1 LNHDA and CDR2 SQIVND (reference sequence). CDR3 nucleotide sequence: TGTGCCAGTAGTGGGAGTATCGACGGTAATCAGCCCCAGCATTTT. It encodes CASSGSIDGNQPQHF.

The chain carries TRBV30 and TRBJ1-4; the match to TRBD1 covers 8 bases. The CDR3 covers 12 residues. Unmatched junction bases numbered 3, after V lost 4 bases and J lost 8 bases. From germline, CDR1 is GTSNPN and CDR2 SVGIG (reference sequence). CDR3 sequence: CAWNRDREKLFF. CDR3 sequence (DNA): TGTGCCTGGAACCGGGACAGGGAAAAACTGTTTTTT.

The chain is built from TRBV30 and TRBJ2-7; D uncertain. Trimming shortened V by 1 base and J by 5 bases, and 9 bases separated the two germline ends. The germline gives CDR1 GTSNPN, CDR2 SVGIG (reference sequence). CDR3 length equals 12 residues. DNA of the CDR3: TGTGCCTGGAGTGGGGCGCACGACGAGCAGTACTTC. It yields the protein CAWSGAHDEQYF.

This chain links TRBV30 with TRBJ2-3; D gene unclear. The CDR3 totals 12 residues. Germline CDR1 GTSNPN, CDR2 SVGIG (reference sequence). V was shortened by 2 bases and J by 3 bases, with 6 bases between the two germline ends. The CDR3 here is CAWSTRTDTQYF. The CDR3 DNA is TGTGCCTGGAGTACTCGGACAGATACGCAGTATTTT.

The chain employs TRBV5-5 and TRBJ1-2; 9 bases are shared with TRBD1. The CDR3 runs 16 residues. CDR1 and CDR2 from the germline V gene are SGHKS and YYEKEE (reference sequence). The trim removed 1 base at V and 3 bases at J, leaving 7 bases unmatched. CDR3: CASSLNRGRSDYGYTF. CDR3 sequence (DNA): TGTGCCAGCAGCTTGAACAGGGGGCGATCGGACTATGGCTACACCTTC.

The sample holds many counts of this clone. The chain carries TRBV28 and TRBJ2-7; 13 bases are shared with TRBD2. Germline CDR1 is MDHEN and CDR2 is SYDVKM. The CDR3 spans 16 residues. CDR3 DNA: TGTGCCAGCAGTTTGGGTGGACTAGCGGGAGACGGGAGAGCAGTCGTC. It encodes CASSLGGLAGDGRAVV.

In its sample, this clone was seen a few times. V is TRBV6-1 and J is TRBJ2-7, with TRBD1 matching 7 bases. J gave up 5 bases and V 3 bases, and 10 bases lay outside the gene matches. The CDR3 runs 15 residues. Looked up from germline, CDR1 is MNHNS and CDR2 is SASEGT. The CDR3 region has the DNA TGTGCCAGCAGTGAGACAGGGTACACAGCTCACGAGCAGTACTTC. Translation: CASSETGYTAHEQYF.

The chain is built from TRBV9 and TRBJ1-1; perhaps TRBD1 as D (5 bases). V gave up 0 bases and J gave up 1 base, with 10 bases separating them. This CDR3 is 15 amino acids long. The germline CDR1 and CDR2 sequences are SGDLS and YYNGEE. CDR3 in amino acids: CASSVGLGRNTEAFF. CDR3 in DNA: TGTGCCAGCAGCGTAGGACTGGGGCGGAACACTGAAGCTTTCTTT.

The chain links TRBV7-9 to TRBJ2-2, with 7 bases matching TRBD1. V gave up 4 bases and J gave up 6 bases; unmatched junction bases: 17. This CDR3 has 18 residues. CDR1 and CDR2 (germline): SEHNR, FQNEAQ (reference sequence). CDR3 sequence: CASSWFRGGRSQAGELFF. In DNA, the CDR3 is TGTGCCAGCAGCTGGTTCCGAGGGGGCCGGAGTCAGGCCGGGGAGCTGTTTTTT.

This rearrangement joins TRBV7-3 to TRBJ1-2; 8 nucleotides align to TRBD1. From germline, CDR1 is SGHTA and CDR2 FQGTGA. The CDR3 contains 18 residues. V lost 5 bases and J lost 0; bases outside the gene matches: 14. The CDR3 coding sequence is TGTGCCAGCAGCGACCCATTGACAGGGGAGGATTCTAACTATGGCTACACCTTC. Its translation: CASSDPLTGEDSNYGYTF. Complete variable domain (other parts from reference TRBV7-3 and TRBJ1-2): GAGVSQTPSNKVTEKGKYVELRCDPISGHTALYWYRQSLGQGPEFLIYFQGTGAADDSGLPNDRFFAVRPEGSVSTLKIQRTERGDSAVYLCASSDPLTGEDSNYGYTFGSGTRLTVV.

The V call is TRBV28, the J call TRBJ1-5, with a weak D call TRBD1 (5 bases). The CDR3 runs 14 residues. Deletions cut 4 bases from V and 7 bases from J, with 14 bases between. Germline assignment: CDR1 MDHEN and CDR2 SYDVKM. The chain's CDR3 is CASSSQGSGQPQHF. CDR3 sequence (DNA): TGTGCCAGCAGTTCTCAGGGAAGCGGGCAGCCCCAGCATTTT.

The V call is TRBV5-1, the J call TRBJ1-5, with unresolved D. The CDR3 covers 15 residues. The V end lost 0 bases, the J end lost 4 bases, and 11 bases lay between the germline ends. The germline V gene encodes CDR1 SGHRS and CDR2 YFSETQ. The CDR3 protein is CASSLAGGINQPQHF. The DNA of the CDR3 is TGCGCCAGCAGCTTGGCCGGTGGGATTAATCAGCCCCAGCATTTT.

V gene TRBV5-1 combines with J gene TRBJ2-1; no definite D call. CDR1 SGHRS and CDR2 YFSETQ come from the germline V gene. V lost 4 bases and J lost 8, with 10 bases in between. The CDR3 extends over 12 amino acids. Written as DNA, the CDR3 is TGCGCCAGCAGCACAGCATATGATGAGCAGTTCTTC. Translating gives CASSTAYDEQFF.